The rows below give T cell receptor beta chains drawn from one sample of a study of CD8 T cells in ankylosing spondylitis. One entry per CDR3 protein results from TCRdb running MiXCR on the 5' RACE reads. The sample includes about 220,000 distinct CDR3 sequences, around 6.6% of them seen just once. Sequencing used blood, either unsorted or a sorted T cell fraction (not recorded which). Source of these receptors: a male donor with ankylosing spondylitis. Both conserved end residues are part of each CDR3. A D gene is named only where the DNA matches it firmly. Size tells how often a clone was seen (once, few, many) or the class of an expanded clone, and some rows leave it out.

J,D,size,V,CDR3,DNA
TRBJ2-4,NA,many,TRBV20-1,CSASDQAAKNIQYF,TGCAGTGCCTCGGACCAGGCGGCCAAAAACATTCAGTACTTC
TRBJ2-1,NA,many,TRBV12-3/TRBV12-4,CASSFVGEQFF,TGTGCCAGCAGTTTTGTGGGTGAGCAGTTCTTC
TRBJ2-7,TRBD1,NA,TRBV10-1,CASSDPGQGAAEQYF,TGCGCCAGCAGTGACCCGGGACAGGGGGCGGCCGAGCAGTACTTC
TRBJ1-6,NA,many,TRBV7-2,CASSLDIGLRVRSHF,TGTGCCAGCAGCTTAGATATAGGTCTGAGGGTTCGTAGCCACTTT
TRBJ1-4,NA,many,TRBV4-2,CASGSLGNEKLFF,TGTGCCAGCGGGTCTCTGGGTAATGAAAAACTGTTTTTT
TRBJ1-5,NA,many,TRBV27,CASAPIGYSNQPQHF,TGTGCCAGCGCACCCATTGGGTATAGCAATCAGCCCCAGCATTTT
TRBJ2-7,NA,many,TRBV28,CASSPTGTAGYEQYF,TGTGCCAGCAGTCCGACCGGGACTGCAGGTTACGAGCAGTACTTC
TRBJ2-4,NA,many,TRBV28,CASRRARAKNIQYF,TGTGCCAGCAGGAGGGCGAGAGCCAAAAACATTCAGTACTTC
TRBJ2-2,TRBD2,many,TRBV4-3,CASSPREGGFSGELFF,TGCGCCAGCAGCCCCCGAGAGGGAGGGTTCTCCGGGGAGCTGTTTTTT
TRBJ1-1,NA,many,TRBV19,CASSIPERFEAFF,TGTGCCAGTAGTATACCGGAGAGGTTTGAAGCTTTCTTT
TRBJ2-2,NA,many,TRBV12-3/TRBV12-4,CASGTGELFF,TGTGCCAGCGGCACCGGGGAGCTGTTTTTT
TRBJ2-3,TRBD2,many,TRBV14,CASSQDFATSGFTDTQYF,TGTGCCAGCAGCCAAGACTTCGCGACTAGCGGGTTCACAGATACGCAGTATTTT
TRBJ2-7,NA,NA,TRBV28,CASSSPRSSYEQYF,TGTGCCAGCAGTTCCCCACGGAGCTCCTACGAGCAGTACTTC
TRBJ2-3,TRBD2,many,TRBV4-1,CASSQAWAGLGADTQYF,TGCGCCAGCAGCCAAGCCTGGGCGGGACTAGGCGCAGATACGCAGTATTTT
TRBJ1-1,NA,many,TRBV25-1,CASWGTLPEAEAFF,TGTGCCAGCTGGGGGACACTCCCGGAGGCTGAAGCTTTCTTT
TRBJ2-1,TRBD1,many,TRBV28,CASSLWGQGYNEQFF,TGTGCCAGCAGTTTATGGGGACAGGGATACAATGAGCAGTTCTTC
TRBJ1-2,NA,many,TRBV7-9,CASSLGLNYGYTF,TGTGCCAGCAGCTTGGGCTTGAACTATGGCTACACCTTC
TRBJ2-1,NA,many,TRBV7-2,CASSLAGGAHYNEQFF,TGTGCCAGCAGCTTAGCTGGGGGGGCTCACTACAATGAGCAGTTCTTC
TRBJ1-2,NA,many,TRBV4-3,CASSRIGQPGGGYTF,TGCGCCAGCAGCCGAATAGGACAGCCAGGAGGTGGCTACACCTTC
TRBJ2-1,TRBD2,many,TRBV4-2,CASRDPSGRVIDEQFF,TGTGCCAGCAGAGATCCTAGCGGGAGAGTCATCGATGAGCAGTTCTTC
TRBJ1-4,NA,many,TRBV5-1,CASSSTDQGIEKLFF,TGCGCCAGCAGCTCCACGGACCAGGGGATAGAAAAACTGTTTTTT
TRBJ2-1,TRBD2,many,TRBV29-1,CSTLSGVAYNEQFF,TGCAGCACTCTTAGCGGGGTGGCCTACAATGAGCAGTTCTTC
TRBJ1-1,NA,NA,TRBV27,CASSFRGLGAEAFF,TGTGCCAGCAGTTTCCGGGGACTGGGCGCTGAAGCTTTCTTT
TRBJ2-7,NA,many,TRBV12-3/TRBV12-4,CASSLVSSQEDYEQYF,TGTGCCAGCAGTTTGGTCAGTAGCCAGGAGGACTACGAGCAGTACTTC
TRBJ2-3,NA,many,TRBV2,CASREFTDTQYF,TGTGCCAGCCGTGAATTCACAGATACGCAGTATTTT
TRBJ1-2,NA,many,TRBV4-1,CASSPVSRLDYGYTF,TGCGCCAGCAGCCCCGTATCGAGGCTCGACTATGGCTACACCTTC
TRBJ1-4,NA,many,TRBV7-9,CASSPQDPATNEKLFF,TGTGCCAGCAGCCCCCAGGATCCCGCAACTAATGAAAAACTGTTTTTT
TRBJ2-2,TRBD1,many,TRBV24-1,CATSDTYRGHTGELFF,TGTGCCACCAGTGATACCTACAGGGGACACACCGGGGAGCTGTTTTTT
TRBJ2-1,TRBD1,many,TRBV5-1,CASSYSGTGGGFGSYNEQFF,TGCGCCAGCAGCTACTCCGGGACAGGGGGGGGCTTTGGCTCCTACAATGAGCAGTTCTTC
TRBJ1-5,TRBD1,many,TRBV24-1,CATSGTGSSNQPQHF,TGTGCCACCAGTGGGACAGGGAGTAGCAATCAGCCCCAGCATTTT
TRBJ2-7,TRBD1,NA,TRBV6-6,CASSYSTGDSYEQYF,TGTGCCAGCAGTTACTCAACAGGGGATTCCTACGAGCAGTACTTC
TRBJ2-7,NA,medium-sized,TRBV5-1,CASSATAFSYEQYF,TGCGCCAGCAGCGCGACAGCATTCTCCTACGAGCAGTACTTC
TRBJ2-3,NA,NA,TRBV19,CASSMWKDTQYF,TGTGCCAGTAGTATGTGGAAAGATACGCAGTATTTT
TRBJ2-3,NA,many,TRBV7-8,CASSLVTGLTDTQYF,TGTGCCAGCAGCTTAGTGACGGGCTTGACAGATACGCAGTATTTT
TRBJ2-5,NA,many,TRBV6-2/TRBV6-3,CASSYSVARRETQYF,TGTGCCAGCAGTTACTCGGTAGCCCGACGAGAGACCCAGTACTTC
TRBJ1-5,NA,many,TRBV28,CASGTVHSNQPQHF,TGTGCCAGCGGGACGGTCCATAGCAATCAGCCCCAGCATTTT
TRBJ2-5,TRBD2,NA,TRBV6-1,CASSAGGSRETQYF,TGTGCCAGCAGCGCGGGAGGGAGTCGGGAGACCCAGTACTTC
TRBJ2-2,NA,many,TRBV29-1,CSVEGQGKNTGELFF,TGCAGCGTTGAAGGGCAGGGAAAGAACACCGGGGAGCTGTTTTTT
TRBJ2-1,TRBD1,many,TRBV2,CASIGTGISSEQFF,TGTGCCAGCATCGGGACAGGCATCAGTAGTGAGCAGTTCTTC
TRBJ1-6,TRBD1,many,TRBV4-3,CASSQDLGQGFSPLHF,TGCGCCAGCAGCCAAGATCTCGGACAGGGATTCTCACCCCTCCACTTT
TRBJ1-4,NA,many,TRBV25-1,CASGTGWGGEKLFF,TGTGCCAGCGGCACAGGATGGGGTGGTGAAAAACTGTTTTTT
TRBJ1-2,NA,many,TRBV7-9,CASSLVVRDGYTF,TGTGCCAGCAGCTTAGTCGTAAGGGATGGCTACACCTTC
TRBJ1-5,NA,few,TRBV6-6,CASSYEGEQPQHF,TGTGCCAGCAGCTACGAGGGTGAGCAGCCCCAGCATTTT
TRBJ1-5,NA,many,TRBV4-1,CASSQDTTGRGQPQHF,TGCGCCAGCAGCCAAGATACCACAGGGAGAGGCCAGCCCCAGCATTTT
TRBJ2-5,NA,few,TRBV6-2/TRBV6-3,CASSFQTHPPETQYF,TGTGCCAGCAGTTTCCAGACCCACCCCCCAGAGACCCAGTACTTC
TRBJ1-1,NA,few,TRBV6-1,CANLEGTEAFF,TGTGCCAATTTGGAGGGAACTGAAGCTTTCTTT
TRBJ1-1,NA,few,TRBV27,CASSSKVNTEAFF,TGTGCCAGCAGTTCAAAGGTTAACACTGAAGCTTTCTTT
TRBJ2-5,NA,many,TRBV7-8,CASSLNGRGMSETQYF,TGTGCCAGCAGCTTAAATGGCCGGGGGATGAGTGAGACCCAGTACTTC
TRBJ1-2,NA,NA,TRBV20-1,CAPPRGNYGYTF,TGCGCCCCGCCCCGCGGTAACTATGGCTACACCTTC
TRBJ2-7,NA,many,TRBV6-6,CASSFVDEQYF,TGTGCCAGCAGTTTTGTGGACGAGCAGTACTTC
TRBJ2-4,NA,many,TRBV12-3/TRBV12-4,CGSSLQLAKNIQYF,TGTGGCAGCAGCTTGCAACTAGCCAAAAACATTCAGTACTTC
TRBJ2-3,NA,NA,TRBV7-9,CASSLVVDTQYF,TGTGCCAGCAGCTTAGTGGTAGATACGCAGTATTTT
TRBJ2-3,NA,many,TRBV7-9,CAIVVGTDTQYF,TGTGCCATCGTCGTGGGCACAGATACGCAGTATTTT
TRBJ2-1,TRBD2,NA,TRBV4-3,CASSRLSGGSYNEQFF,TGCGCCAGCAGCCGACTATCGGGGGGGTCATACAATGAGCAGTTCTTC
TRBJ1-1,TRBD1,many,TRBV10-3,CAISDWDRAEAFF,TGTGCCATCAGTGATTGGGACAGGGCGGAAGCTTTCTTT
TRBJ2-1,NA,few,TRBV10-3,CAISVRTSRSGNEQFF,TGTGCCATCAGTGTGAGGACTTCCCGATCGGGCAATGAGCAGTTCTTC